Presented here are 20 T cell receptor beta chains from one specimen sequenced in a study of blood T cell repertoires in COVID-19. TCRdb's copy holds only in-frame clones and misses some; the assay was immunoSEQ multiplex PCR. Of some 150,000 clones listed, 70% to 90% are singletons. Sequencing input: peripheral blood. These receptors all come from a man between 35 and 55 years old who had recovered from COVID-19.

The chain employs TRBV10-3 and TRBJ2-7; TRBD2 might be the D (7 bases). The CDR3 length is 14 residues. Germline values: CDR1 ENHRY, CDR2 SYGVKD. V was clipped by 6 bases and J by 2 bases, with 14 bases between them. This CDR3 is CAIRREGGAYEQYF. DNA of the CDR3: TGTGCCATCAGGAGGGAGGGGGGAGCCTACGAGCAGTACTTC.

The CDR3 DNA reads TGCAGCGTTGGAGGACTAGCGGGGTACAATGAGCAGTTCTTC. Translation gives CSVGGLAGYNEQFF. The gene calls are TRBV29-1 and TRBJ2-1; 12 bases are a match to TRBD2. From germline, CDR1 is SQVTM and CDR2 ANQGSEA. J gave up 4 bases and V 4 bases, and 2 bases lay outside the gene matches. This CDR3 is 14 amino acids long.

This chain links TRBV2 with TRBJ1-2; 7 bases are shared with TRBD1. Germline V gives CDR1 SNHLY, CDR2 FYNNEI. J gave up 5 bases and V 2 bases, and 5 bases lay outside the gene matches. The CDR3 sequence is 14 residues long. The CDR3 reads CASSERTGIYGYTF. CDR3 coding DNA: TGTGCCAGCAGTGAACGGACAGGAATATATGGCTACACCTTC.

With respect to this clone: Other nucleotide sequences from this sample produce the same CDR3. The chain is built from TRBV24-1 and TRBJ2-5; 7 bases fit TRBD2. Germline-derived CDR1 and CDR2 are KGHDR and SFDVKD. The length of the CDR3 is 13 residues. The V segment lost 3 bases and the J segment 5 bases; nucleotides outside the gene matches: 2. The CDR3 DNA is TGTGCCACCAGTGATGCGGGAGTGGAGACCCAGTACTTC. This sequence encodes CATSDAGVETQYF.

V and J are TRBV5-1 and TRBJ2-3, with 7 bases that match TRBD2. The CDR3 length is 15 residues. The germline CDR1 and CDR2 sequences are SGHRS and YFSETQ. Trimming at V came to 3 bases and at J to 2 bases, leaving 6 bases not matched to a gene. DNA for the CDR3: TGCGCCAGCAGCTCTAGCGGCTCGTCCACAGATACGCAGTATTTT. It specifies CASSSSGSSTDTQYF.

This chain joins TRBV27 and TRBJ1-2; 8 positions agree with TRBD1. This CDR3 has 15 amino acids. In germline, CDR1 is MNHEY, CDR2 SMNVEV (reference sequence). V was clipped by 5 bases and J by 3 bases; unmatched bases: 8. CDR3 sequence reads: CASSLRQGSYYGYTF. CDR3 nucleotide sequence: TGTGCCAGCAGTCTCCGACAGGGGTCGTACTATGGCTACACCTTC.

This clone turned up a few times. The rearrangement joins TRBV6-1 to TRBJ2-3; possibly TRBD1 for D (6 bases). The V end was cut by 1 base, the J end by 12 bases, with 8 bases between. From germline, CDR1 is MNHNS and CDR2 SASEGT. The CDR3 is 11 amino acids. CDR3 in amino acids: CASSEEGGQYF. Here the CDR3 DNA reads TGTGCCAGCAGTGAAGAAGGGGGACAGTATTTT.

The rearrangement uses TRBV7-3 and TRBJ2-2; D gene uncertain. This CDR3 contains 14 residues. The germline V gene has CDR1 SGHTA and CDR2 FQGTGA. Trimming pared 5 bases from V and 0 bases from J, leaving 7 bases between. DNA of the CDR3: TGTGCCAGCAGCGTCTCCGCGAACACCGGGGAGCTGTTTTTT. Translating it yields CASSVSANTGELFF.

The V gene is TRBV18, the J gene TRBJ2-7; possibly TRBD2 for D (5 bases). The CDR3 covers 15 residues. In germline, CDR1 is KGHSH, CDR2 LQKENI. V shed 5 bases and J shed 2 bases, with 16 bases lying between them. CDR3: CASSTTYGNTYEQYF. CDR3 sequence (DNA): TGTGCCAGCTCAACCACATACGGGAATACCTACGAGCAGTACTTC.

The gene calls are TRBV25-1 and TRBJ2-3, with TRBD1 identical over 10 bases. CDR1 is MGHDK, CDR2 SYGVNS, per germline. V lost 4 bases to trimming and J lost 6 bases; unmatched junction nucleotides: 10. This CDR3 comprises 16 residues. In DNA, the CDR3 is TGTGCCAGCAGTGGCCCGGACAGGGGGAAGGGGGATACGCAGTATTTT. This encodes CASSGPDRGKGDTQYF.

The sample holds one count of this clone. The chain employs TRBV5-3 and TRBJ2-1; D might be TRBD1 (6 bases). TRBV5-3 is flagged as an ORF with uncertain function. The CDR3 loop spans 11 amino acids. Trimming took off 8 bases at V and 12 bases at J, with 15 bases between the two ends. DNA of the CDR3: TGTGCCAGTTCTACAGGGTCAGTGCAGTTCTTC. Protein: CASSTGSVQFF.

This chain joins TRBV5-1 and TRBJ2-1; 9 nucleotides line up with TRBD2. The J segment lost 8 bases and the V segment lost 3 bases, leaving 9 bases of the junction unmatched. Looked up from germline, CDR1 is SGHRS and CDR2 is YFSETQ. This CDR3 spans 15 amino acids. The CDR3 DNA is TGCGCCAGCAGCTGGGGGGTAGCGGGAGTGTATGAGCAGTTCTTC. It translates to CASSWGVAGVYEQFF.

This sequence joins TRBV9 and TRBJ1-6; D remains unclear. Per germline, CDR1 SGDLS and CDR2 YYNGEE. The V gene lost 0 bases and the J gene lost 8 bases, with 12 bases spanning the gap. The CDR3 is made up of 15 amino acids. The CDR3 sequence: CASSVDPQNDSPLHF. CDR3 nucleotides: TGTGCCAGCAGCGTAGATCCCCAGAATGATTCACCCCTCCACTTT.

This chain uses TRBV6-2 or TRBV6-3 with TRBJ1-5; possible D gene TRBD1, 6 bases. CDR3 size: 14 residues. The V and J ends lost 2 bases and 8 bases respectively, with 13 bases between them. Germline assignment: CDR1 MNHEY and CDR2 SVGEGT. CDR3 amino acids: CASSYAGAEKPQHF. CDR3 sequence (DNA): TGTGCCAGCAGTTACGCAGGGGCCGAGAAGCCCCAGCATTTT.

The chain recombines TRBV7-2 with TRBJ2-3; 10 bases are shared with TRBD2. V was pared by 1 base and J by 1 base, with 8 bases of the junction left unmatched. Looked up from germline, CDR1 is SGHTA and CDR2 is FQGNSA. This CDR3 comprises 18 residues. CDR3 in amino acids: CASSLVAGGRIGTDTQYF. The CDR3 nucleotides are TGTGCCAGCAGCTTAGTAGCGGGAGGTCGAATCGGCACAGATACGCAGTATTTT.

The sample holds one count of this clone. The chain employs TRBV9 and TRBJ1-5; tentative D call: TRBD1 (6 bases). V was shortened by 4 bases and J by 3 bases, with 8 bases between the two germline ends. CDR3 size: 13 residues. From germline, CDR1 is SGDLS and CDR2 YYNGEE. The CDR3 protein is CASSRTDNQPQHF. The CDR3 nucleotides are TGTGCCAGCAGCCGGACAGACAATCAGCCCCAGCATTTT.

The chain is built from TRBV9 and TRBJ1-2; D gene ambiguous. Germline loops: CDR1 SGDLS, CDR2 YYNGEE. This CDR3 is 14 amino acids long. V lost 0 bases to trimming and J lost 5 bases, with 11 bases between them. This chain's CDR3 is CASSVDSGSYGYTF. The CDR3, as DNA: TGTGCCAGCAGCGTAGACAGCGGTTCTTATGGCTACACCTTC.

The chain combines TRBV27 with TRBJ1-2; D is unclear. Germline V CDR1 and CDR2: MNHEY, SMNVEV (reference sequence). Trimming took 1 base from V and 7 from J, leaving 10 bases between them. The CDR3 sequence is 13 residues long. CDR3 loop: CASSLFRGGGYTF. CDR3 sequence (DNA): TGTGCCAGCAGTTTATTTCGGGGAGGTGGCTACACCTTC.

The chain uses TRBV7-9 and TRBJ1-1; D is ambiguous. CDR1 is SEHNR and CDR2 is FQNEAQ in the germline V gene (reference sequence). This CDR3 region has 13 residues. The V end lost 5 bases, the J end lost 7 bases, and 14 bases lay between the germline ends. CDR3 sequence reads: CASSLLTGDEAFF. In DNA form, the CDR3 reads TGTGCCAGCAGCCTGTTGACGGGAGATGAAGCTTTCTTT.

The chain recombines TRBV10-3 with TRBJ1-1, with D possibly matching TRBD1 (5 bases). There are 16 residues in the CDR3. Germline V gene lookup returns CDR1 ENHRY and CDR2 SYGVKD. Deletions cut 3 bases from V and 1 base from J, with 15 bases between. CDR3 region: CAISDARASGNTEAFF. Here the CDR3 DNA reads TGTGCCATCAGTGATGCCAGGGCCTCGGGGAACACTGAAGCTTTCTTT.